The 31 T cell receptor beta chains in this list originate from one sample, sequenced in a study of OX40 agonist ivuxolimab in advanced cancers. Sequencing was performed with immunoSEQ multiplex PCR; in TCRdb, only in-frame clones are kept and a portion is missing. The sample includes approximately 35,000 clones, over 75% of them seen just once. The material was CD4+ or CD8+ T cells sorted from blood, obtained in a trial of the OX40 agonist ivuxolimab. Source of these receptors: an adult with an advanced solid tumor such as melanoma, head and neck, liver or kidney cancer.

The chain combines TRBV19 with TRBJ1-3; a weak D match, TRBD1 (6 bases). The V end was cut by 7 bases, the J end by 6 bases, with 19 bases between. The CDR3 sequence is 15 residues long. In germline, CDR1 is LNHDA, CDR2 SQIVND (reference sequence). The CDR3 sequence is CASMSFSAGANTIYF. The CDR3 region has the DNA TGTGCCAGTATGAGCTTTTCGGCAGGGGCAAACACCATATATTTT.

This clone was observed a handful of times. The CDR3 sequence is CAWSHRQGKFGTDTQYF. The CDR3 coding sequence is TGTGCCTGGAGCCACAGACAGGGTAAATTTGGAACAGATACGCAGTATTTT. The J gene is TRBJ2-3, the V gene TRBV30; 7 bases map to TRBD1. This CDR3 region has 17 residues. Germline V gene data show CDR1 as GTSNPN and CDR2 as SVGIG (reference sequence). Trimming cost V 3 bases and J 3 bases; bases outside gene matches: 15.

V gene TRBV19 combines with J gene TRBJ1-2; possibly TRBD1 for D (5 bases). Looked up from germline, CDR1 is LNHDA and CDR2 is SQIVND (reference sequence). Trimming shortened V by 1 base and J by 3 bases, and 12 bases separated the two germline ends. The CDR3 is 15 residues long. The CDR3 sequence is CASSIAGGSDYGYTF. The CDR3 DNA reads TGTGCCAGTAGTATAGCGGGGGGTTCGGACTATGGCTACACCTTC.

V gene TRBV2 combines with J gene TRBJ1-5; D remains ambiguous. Trimming removed 1 base at V and 3 bases at J, with 10 bases between. CDR1 SNHLY and CDR2 FYNNEI come from the germline V gene. The CDR3 runs to 15 residues. In DNA form, the CDR3 reads TGTGCCAGCAGTGAAGAAATCCAGACCAATCAGCCCCAGCATTTT. As protein: CASSEEIQTNQPQHF.

V and J are TRBV7-3 and TRBJ1-1; 7 nucleotides line up with TRBD1. The CDR3 is 14 amino acids. Germline V lookup: CDR1 SGHTA, CDR2 FQGTGA. Germline trimming cut 5 bases from V and 6 bases from J; bases unmatched to any gene: 9. CDR3 in DNA: TGTGCCAGCAGCCAAACAGGGGTTCGGGCTGAAGCTTTCTTT. Protein: CASSQTGVRAEAFF.

The J gene is TRBJ1-6, the V gene TRBV4-2; D is ambiguous. Trimming took 0 bases from V and 7 from J, leaving 16 bases between them. The germline CDR1 and CDR2 sequences are LGHNA and YNFKEQ. The CDR3 loop spans 17 amino acids. This chain's CDR3 is CASSQDGWAENNSPLHF. As DNA, the CDR3 is TGTGCCAGCAGCCAAGATGGTTGGGCAGAAAACAATTCACCCCTCCACTTT.

This chain links TRBV18 with TRBJ1-1; TRBD1 is a possible D gene (6 bases). Germline V CDR1 and CDR2: KGHSH, LQKENI. Trimming stripped 1 base from V and 0 bases from J, with 9 bases between. The CDR3 loop spans 15 amino acids. CDR3 sequence reads: CASSPQQGMNTEAFF. Written as DNA, the CDR3 is TGTGCCAGCTCACCACAACAGGGAATGAACACTGAAGCTTTCTTT.

The table lists this clone with a count of one. The V and J genes are TRBV6-6 and TRBJ2-3, with D maybe TRBD2 (5 bases). The V and J ends lost 0 bases and 10 bases respectively, with 17 bases between them. The CDR3 spans 15 residues. From germline, CDR1 is MNHNY and CDR2 SVGAGI (reference sequence). The CDR3 is CASSYSTTAADAQYF. In nucleotides, the CDR3 is TGTGCCAGCAGTTACTCGACGACGGCAGCGGATGCGCAGTATTTT.

This clone turned up a few times. V gene TRBV15 combines with J gene TRBJ2-3; 10 bases map to TRBD1. Germline assignment: CDR1 LNHNV and CDR2 YYDKDF (reference sequence). Trimming removed 5 bases from V and 4 bases from J; junction bases left unmatched: 9. This CDR3 is 16 amino acids long. The CDR3 DNA reads TGTGCCACCAGCCGCCAGGGACAGGGGAAGGCAGATACGCAGTATTTT. It encodes CATSRQGQGKADTQYF. The whole variable domain, remainder taken from reference TRBV15 and TRBJ2-3, is DAMVIQNPRYQVTQFGKPVTLSCSQTLNHNVMYWYQQKSSQAPKLLFHYYDKDFNNEADTPDNFQSRRPNTSFCFLDIRSPGLGDTAMYLCATSRQGQGKADTQYFGPGTRLTVL.

This clone showed up just once. The gene calls are TRBV30 and TRBJ1-1; D gene unclear. This CDR3 is 16 amino acids long. CDR1 GTSNPN and CDR2 SVGIG come from the germline V gene (reference sequence). V was cut by 2 bases and J by 0 bases, with 16 bases left in between. CDR3 nucleotide sequence: TGTGCCTGGAGTCTTAGTGGGAGGGCTATGAACACTGAAGCTTTCTTT. It specifies CAWSLSGRAMNTEAFF.

CDR3 in amino acids: CASRGERSFGYTF. CDR3 bases: TGTGCCAGCAGGGGGGAGAGAAGTTTTGGCTACACCTTC. The chain carries TRBV27 and TRBJ1-2, with D possibly matching TRBD1 (5 bases). Trimming took off 6 bases at V and 7 bases at J, with 15 bases between the two ends. The CDR3 covers 13 residues. CDR1 is MNHEY and CDR2 is SMNVEV in the germline V gene (reference sequence).

The chain recombines TRBV6-1 with TRBJ1-5; 8 bases fit TRBD1. The junction had 8 bases not matched to a gene; V was cut back by 7 bases and J by 6 bases. The germline V gene has CDR1 MNHNS and CDR2 SASEGT. The CDR3 extends over 14 amino acids. CDR3 in DNA: TGTGCCAGCACGGACAGGGATGGGACTCAGCCCCAGCATTTT. Protein product: CASTDRDGTQPQHF.

This clone is medium-sized (0.01 to 0.1%) in the sample. Written as DNA, the CDR3 is TGTGCCAGCAGTCCCGCGTACTATGGCTACACCTTC. Encoded protein: CASSPAYYGYTF. The gene calls are TRBV7-9 and TRBJ1-2; D is uncertain. V was clipped by 6 bases and J by 3 bases, with 8 bases between them. Germline CDR1 and CDR2: SEHNR and FQNEAQ (reference sequence). The CDR3 consists of 12 residues.

CDR3 sequence: CASSPRTGAGTEAFF. CDR3 nucleotides: TGTGCCAGCAGTCCACGGACAGGCGCCGGCACTGAAGCTTTCTTT. The chain recombines TRBV27 with TRBJ1-1; TRBD1 matches 7 bases. In germline, CDR1 is MNHEY, CDR2 SMNVEV (reference sequence). The length of the CDR3 is 15 residues. V lost 5 bases, J lost 4 bases, and 10 bases stayed unmatched.

J is TRBJ1-5 and V is TRBV19; 10 nucleotides agree with TRBD1. This CDR3 comprises 16 residues. The V gene end was trimmed by 1 base and the J gene end by 2 bases; junction bases not matched to a gene: 2. Germline CDR1 and CDR2: LNHDA and SQIVND (reference sequence). CDR3 coding DNA: TGTGCCAGTAGTATAGGGACAGGGGGGGGCAATCAGCCCCAGCATTTT. As protein: CASSIGTGGGNQPQHF.

The rearrangement joins TRBV5-6 to TRBJ2-1; 7 nucleotides match TRBD1. This CDR3 is built from 15 residues. With V trimmed by 2 bases and J by 0 bases, 2 bases remained unmatched. The germline V gene encodes CDR1 SGHDT and CDR2 YYEEEE. This chain's CDR3 is CASSFRTGSYNEQFF. CDR3 nucleotide sequence: TGTGCCAGCAGCTTCCGGACAGGCTCCTACAATGAGCAGTTCTTC.

The chain employs TRBV4-1 and TRBJ2-1; 14 bases are shared with TRBD2. V shed 2 bases, J shed 9 bases, and the junction held 6 bases outside the gene matches. CDR1 and CDR2 from the germline V gene are MGHRA and YSYEKL. CDR3 length equals 16 residues. DNA of the CDR3: TGCGCCAGCAGCCAATTGACTAGCGGGGGGGCCACTGAGCAGTTCTTC. The encoded protein is CASSQLTSGGATEQFF.

This chain joins TRBV5-1 and TRBJ2-1, with D unclear. Germline CDR1 SGHRS, CDR2 YFSETQ. The V gene lost 2 bases and the J gene lost 6 bases, with 12 bases spanning the gap. This CDR3 has 14 amino acids. This CDR3 reads CASSFQDPFNEQFF. The CDR3 coding sequence is TGCGCCAGCAGCTTCCAAGACCCCTTCAATGAGCAGTTCTTC. The whole variable domain, remainder taken from reference TRBV5-1 and TRBJ2-1, is KAGVTQTPRYLIKTRGQQVTLSCSPISGHRSVSWYQQTPGQGLQFLFEYFSETQRNKGNFPGRFSGRQFSNSRSEMNVSTLELGDSALYLCASSFQDPFNEQFFGPGTRLTVL.

The V gene is TRBV7-9, the J gene TRBJ1-6; D is uncertain. Germline CDR1 and CDR2: SEHNR and FQNEAQ (reference sequence). The CDR3 sequence is 15 residues long. The V gene lost 0 bases and the J gene lost 10 bases, with 13 bases spanning the gap. The CDR3 spells CASSLAGSQGSPLHF. CDR3 nucleotide sequence: TGTGCCAGCAGCTTAGCAGGCAGCCAAGGGTCACCCCTCCACTTT.

This chain connects TRBV4-1 to TRBJ2-3; 10 positions match TRBD2. Germline loops: CDR1 MGHRA, CDR2 YSYEKL. Losses at the gene ends were 4 bases for V and 1 base for J; bases not matched to a gene: 8. CDR3 size: 17 residues. The CDR3 nucleotides are TGCGCCAGCAGCCCCAGTAGGCTAGCGGGGGGCACAGATACGCAGTATTTT. This sequence encodes CASSPSRLAGGTDTQYF.

This clone was seen only once. The chain links TRBV9 to TRBJ1-2, with D perhaps TRBD1 (5 bases). Trimming shortened V by 0 bases and J by 4 bases, and 16 bases separated the two germline ends. The CDR3 consists of 16 residues. Looked up from germline, CDR1 is SGDLS and CDR2 is YYNGEE. Written as DNA, the CDR3 is TGTGCCAGCAGCGTAGGGATGGGGCTCTGGAGCTATGGCTACACCTTC. It codes for CASSVGMGLWSYGYTF.

The chain couples TRBV6-4 to TRBJ1-2; D is undetermined. Germline CDR1 reads MRHNA; CDR2 reads SNTAGT. This CDR3 comprises 15 residues. V lost 0 bases and J lost 2, with 10 bases in between. In nucleotides, the CDR3 is TGTGCCAGCAGTGACTCGGGCTATCCAAACTATGGCTACACCTTC. It encodes CASSDSGYPNYGYTF.

V gene TRBV30 combines with J gene TRBJ1-2; no definite D call. This CDR3 comprises 15 residues. V was clipped by 2 bases and J by 4 bases, with 17 bases between them. The V gene's germline CDR1 is GTSNPN and CDR2 SVGIG (reference sequence). The CDR3 protein is CAWSPYRTGAYGYTF. CDR3 coding DNA: TGTGCCTGGAGTCCCTACCGGACTGGAGCCTATGGCTACACCTTC. The complete variable domain, with remaining parts taken from reference TRBV30 and TRBJ1-2, reads SQTIHQWPATLVQPVGSPLSLECTVEGTSNPNLYWYRQAAGRGLQLLFYSVGIGQISSEVPQNLSASRPQDRQFILSSKKLLLSDSGFYLCAWSPYRTGAYGYTFGSGTRLTVV.

The CDR3 DNA follows: TGTGCCAGCAGCTTAATTGGGGGCACCACTGAAGCTTTCTTT. It encodes CASSLIGGTTEAFF. The V and J genes are TRBV7-3 and TRBJ1-1; tentative D call: TRBD1 (6 bases). V gave up 1 base and J gave up 4 bases, with 10 bases separating them. The CDR3 runs to 14 residues. Germline V lookup: CDR1 SGHTA, CDR2 FQGTGA.

The chain uses TRBV6-1 and TRBJ2-7, with D perhaps given as TRBD1 or TRBD2 (5 bases each). CDR3 length: 16 amino acids. Trimming pared 4 bases from V and 4 bases from J, leaving 20 bases between. CDR1 and CDR2 (germline): MNHNS, SASEGT. CDR3 DNA sequence: TGTGCCAGCAGTGTAATCCGGGACCCAAGGGTTTACGAGCAGTACTTC. Protein sequence: CASSVIRDPRVYEQYF.

The V and J genes are TRBV27 and TRBJ2-1; TRBD1 matches 8 bases. Germline assignment: CDR1 MNHEY and CDR2 SMNVEV (reference sequence). The CDR3 sequence is 14 residues long. Trimming at V came to 2 bases and at J to 7 bases, leaving 4 bases not matched to a gene. CDR3 sequence (DNA): TGTGCCAGCAGTTTACGGCAGGGGGCAAATGAGCAGTTCTTC. It is translated as CASSLRQGANEQFF.

This chain connects TRBV28 to TRBJ1-1, with unresolved D. Germline loops: CDR1 MDHEN, CDR2 SYDVKM. Trimming took 6 bases from V and 5 from J, leaving 7 bases between them. There are 11 residues in the CDR3. CDR3 region: CASRIRTEAFF. CDR3 bases: TGTGCCAGCAGGATTAGGACTGAAGCTTTCTTT.

V usage is TRBV2 and J usage is TRBJ1-1; possibly TRBD1 for D (6 bases). The CDR3 has 12 residues. Per the germline V gene, CDR1 is SNHLY and CDR2 is FYNNEI. The germline V and J ends were trimmed by 6 bases and 4 bases, with 9 bases remaining between them. CDR3 protein: CASRLGGTEAFF. The CDR3 nucleotides read TGTGCCAGCAGGCTAGGGGGCACTGAAGCTTTCTTT.

The rearrangement links TRBV11-2 to TRBJ1-6; weak D call: TRBD1 (5 bases). Trimming stripped 3 bases from V and 7 bases from J, with 16 bases between. Germline V CDR1 and CDR2: SGHAT, FQNNGV. The CDR3 is 16 residues long. The CDR3: CASSLRETRDNSPLHF. In DNA, the CDR3 is TGTGCCAGCAGCTTGCGGGAAACCCGGGACAATTCACCCCTCCACTTT.

This clone was seen a handful of times. CDR3 coding DNA: TGTGCCAGCAGCCCCCTGACCGGAACTGAAGCTTTCTTT. This encodes CASSPLTGTEAFF. The J gene is TRBJ1-1, the V gene TRBV11-2; D unresolved. This CDR3 contains 13 residues. The V end lost 5 bases, the J end lost 5 bases, and 12 bases lay between the germline ends. Per the germline V gene, CDR1 is SGHAT and CDR2 is FQNNGV.

CDR3 loop: CSVGGEGGYGYTF. CDR3 bases: TGCAGCGTCGGGGGGGAGGGAGGTTATGGCTACACCTTC. The chain uses TRBV29-1 and TRBJ1-2; tentative D call: TRBD1 (5 bases). This CDR3 comprises 13 residues. Germline CDR1 reads SQVTM; CDR2 reads ANQGSEA. V lost 6 bases to trimming and J lost 5 bases, with 16 bases between them.